One sample yielded the 18 T cell receptor beta chains listed below, sequenced in a study of T cell changes during pregnancy in multiple sclerosis. The assay was immunoSEQ multiplex PCR, and TCRdb's table has in-frame clones only and misses some. Of about 49,000 clones in the sample, around 93% were seen once. The sample was peripheral blood, taken after pregnancy. The receptors come from a female donor with multiple sclerosis, enrolled in a pregnancy study.

The chain employs TRBV4-1 and TRBJ1-1; a weak D match, TRBD1 (6 bases). CDR3 length equals 15 residues. Germline values: CDR1 MGHRA, CDR2 YSYEKL. The germline V and J ends were trimmed by 4 bases and 8 bases, with 20 bases remaining between them. The CDR3 DNA is TGCGCCAGCAGCCCCCGGGACACGTCCTGGGGGGAAGCTTTCTTT. This codes for CASSPRDTSWGEAFF.

The rearrangement links TRBV7-3 to TRBJ2-6; 8 positions agree with TRBD1. The V gene's germline CDR1 is SGHTA and CDR2 FQGTGA. The CDR3 covers 16 residues. Losses at the gene ends were 5 bases for V and 2 bases for J; bases not matched to a gene: 5. CDR3 protein: CASSRDRLTGANVLTF. The CDR3 nucleotides are TGTGCCAGCAGCCGGGACAGGCTAACTGGGGCCAACGTCCTGACTTTC.

V and J are TRBV19 and TRBJ2-1; 9 positions agree with TRBD2. The CDR3 is 16 amino acids. Trimming removed 3 bases from V and 8 bases from J; junction bases left unmatched: 11. Germline values: CDR1 LNHDA, CDR2 SQIVND (reference sequence). CDR3 DNA sequence: TGTGCCAGTAGTATTCCCGGCGGGGGGGCCTTAGATGAGCAGTTCTTC. Protein sequence: CASSIPGGGALDEQFF.

This clone showed up just once. The chain is built from TRBV6-5 and TRBJ2-3; D remains ambiguous. Trimming took off 2 bases at V and 3 bases at J, with 9 bases between the two ends. This CDR3 region has 14 residues. Germline V gives CDR1 MNHEY, CDR2 SVGAGI. The CDR3 DNA is TGTGCCAGCAGTTACATGGCATGGACAGATACGCAGTATTTT. Protein: CASSYMAWTDTQYF.

The rearrangement links TRBV4-3 to TRBJ2-7; D is uncertain. CDR1 and CDR2 from the germline V gene are LGHNA and YSLEER. Trimming left V 1 base short and J 5 bases short, with 9 bases between. The CDR3 loop spans 13 amino acids. The CDR3 loop is CASSQVPGNEQYF. As DNA, the CDR3 is TGCGCCAGCAGCCAAGTACCGGGTAACGAGCAGTACTTC.

The V call is TRBV18, the J call TRBJ2-7, with D possibly being TRBD1 (5 bases). CDR3 length: 14 amino acids. V lost 0 bases and J lost 10, with 16 bases in between. The germline gives CDR1 KGHSH, CDR2 LQKENI. Here the CDR3 reads CASSPPIGRAKQYF. Here the CDR3 DNA reads TGTGCCAGCTCACCACCGATCGGCAGGGCCAAACAGTACTTC.

The chain has TRBV5-1 and TRBJ1-3; TRBD1 might be the D (5 bases). The CDR3 is 14 amino acids. Germline V CDR1 and CDR2: SGHRS, YFSETQ. V lost 0 bases, J lost 2 bases, and 6 bases lay in between. This chain's CDR3 is CASSLEGTGNTIYF. The DNA for the CDR3 is TGCGCCAGCAGCTTGGAGGGGACTGGAAACACCATATATTTT.

The gene calls are TRBV2 and TRBJ1-2, with no clear D. Deletions cut 2 bases from V and 4 bases from J, with 11 bases between. CDR3 length equals 14 residues. The germline CDR1 and CDR2 sequences are SNHLY and FYNNEI. CDR3 region: CASSESGVGYGYTF. In nucleotides, the CDR3 is TGTGCCAGCAGTGAATCCGGGGTTGGCTATGGCTACACCTTC.

This clone appeared a few times. The chain has TRBV19 and TRBJ2-1, with D uncertain. The V gene's germline CDR1 is LNHDA and CDR2 SQIVND (reference sequence). Between the trimmed V and J ends, which lost 2 bases and 7 bases, there was a span of 12 bases. The CDR3 contains 14 residues. The CDR3 spells CASSIPSAGNEQFF. The CDR3, as DNA: TGTGCCAGTAGTATACCCTCGGCCGGGAATGAGCAGTTCTTC.

The chain couples TRBV7-2 to TRBJ1-3, with 9 bases lining up with TRBD1. The germline V gene has CDR1 SGHTA and CDR2 FQGNSA. V lost 5 bases, J lost 3 bases, and 2 bases stayed unmatched. The CDR3 runs 14 residues. The CDR3 DNA reads TGTGCCAGCAGCCGGACAGGGGATGGAAACACCATATATTTT. It codes for CASSRTGDGNTIYF.

This chain joins TRBV7-2 and TRBJ2-1, with 9 positions matching TRBD2. This CDR3 is 16 amino acids long. The J segment lost 8 bases and the V segment lost 4 bases, leaving 12 bases of the junction unmatched. The germline gives CDR1 SGHTA, CDR2 FQGNSA. In nucleotides, the CDR3 is TGTGCCAGCAGCTCGATTATGCGGGGGGGAATCGATGAGCAGTTCTTC. Amino acid sequence: CASSSIMRGGIDEQFF.

The rearrangement joins TRBV15 to TRBJ1-2; D is ambiguous. Trimming removed 1 base at V and 1 base at J, with 13 bases between. This CDR3 comprises 16 residues. CDR1 is LNHNV and CDR2 is YYDKDF in the germline V gene (reference sequence). The CDR3 DNA is TGTGCCACCAGCAGAGTCGCGACAAAAATTAACTATGGCTACACCTTC. This codes for CATSRVATKINYGYTF.

The V and J genes are TRBV19 and TRBJ2-1, with 10 bases identical to TRBD2. V lost 9 bases, J lost 9 bases, and 8 bases stayed unmatched. Per the germline V gene, CDR1 is LNHDA and CDR2 is SQIVND (reference sequence). The CDR3 consists of 13 residues. CDR3 loop: CASRASGGSEQFF. For the CDR3, the DNA is TGTGCCAGCCGGGCTAGCGGGGGTAGTGAGCAGTTCTTC.

This chain links TRBV6-1 with TRBJ1-2; no reliable D call. Trimming pared 2 bases from V and 4 bases from J, leaving 17 bases between. The CDR3 consists of 16 residues. CDR1 and CDR2 (germline): MNHNS, SASEGT. The CDR3 DNA sequence: TGTGCCAGCAGTGAATCGCGACTAGGCGGCTTCTATGGCTACACCTTC. Amino acids: CASSESRLGGFYGYTF.

The chain employs TRBV9 and TRBJ1-4, with D possibly matching TRBD1 (6 bases). Germline CDR1 and CDR2: SGDLS and YYNGEE. With 0 bases removed from V and 4 bases from J, the gap between germline ends came to 13 bases. There are 16 residues in the CDR3. CDR3 sequence (DNA): TGTGCCAGCAGCGTAGGGGGTGGGGGCAGTAATGAAAAACTGTTTTTT. It encodes CASSVGGGGSNEKLFF.

The chain is built from TRBV6-1 and TRBJ1-6; 8 bases are a match to TRBD1. V gave up 5 bases and J gave up 10 bases; unmatched junction bases: 7. Germline CDR1 is MNHNS and CDR2 is SASEGT. The CDR3 has 14 residues. The CDR3 DNA follows: TGTGCCAGCAGTCCGGGACAGGAGGGATCACCCCTCCACTTT. As protein: CASSPGQEGSPLHF.

This rearrangement joins TRBV5-5 to TRBJ2-2; no clear D. This CDR3 is built from 13 residues. Germline lookup yields CDR1 SGHKS and CDR2 YYEKEE (reference sequence). V shed 5 bases and J shed 5 bases, with 10 bases lying between them. The CDR3 DNA reads as TGTGCCAGCAGTCGTCAGGCTACCGGGGAGCTGTTTTTT. Its translation is CASSRQATGELFF. Using reference TRBV5-5 and TRBJ2-2 for the parts outside the CDR3, the full variable domain is DAGVTQSPTHLIKTRGQQVTLRCSPISGHKSVSWYQQVLGQGPQFIFQYYEKEERGRGNFPDRFSARQFPNYSSELNVNALLLGDSALYLCASSRQATGELFFGEGSRLTVL.

This chain's CDR3 is CASSVSQDYEQYF. The CDR3, as DNA: TGTGCCAGCAGCGTGTCACAGGACTACGAGCAGTACTTC. J is TRBJ2-7 and V is TRBV9; the D gene is possibly TRBD1 (5 bases). The germline CDR1 and CDR2 sequences are SGDLS and YYNGEE. The CDR3 has 13 residues. V dropped 2 bases and J dropped 3 bases, with 9 bases sitting between them.